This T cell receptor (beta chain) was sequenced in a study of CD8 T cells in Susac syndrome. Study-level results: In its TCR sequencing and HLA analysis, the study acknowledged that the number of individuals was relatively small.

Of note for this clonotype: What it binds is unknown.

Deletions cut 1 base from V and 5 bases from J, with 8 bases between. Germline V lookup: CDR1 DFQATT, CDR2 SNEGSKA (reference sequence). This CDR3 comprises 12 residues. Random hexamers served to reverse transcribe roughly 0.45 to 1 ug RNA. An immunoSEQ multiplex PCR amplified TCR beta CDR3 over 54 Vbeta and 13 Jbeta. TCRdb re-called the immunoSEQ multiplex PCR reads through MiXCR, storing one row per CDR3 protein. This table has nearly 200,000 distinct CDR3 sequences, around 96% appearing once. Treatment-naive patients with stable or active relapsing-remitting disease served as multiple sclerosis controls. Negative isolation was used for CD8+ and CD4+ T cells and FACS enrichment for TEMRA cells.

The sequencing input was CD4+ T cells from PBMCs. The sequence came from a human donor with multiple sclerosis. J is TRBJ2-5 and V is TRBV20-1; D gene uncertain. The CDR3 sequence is CSARALAETQYF. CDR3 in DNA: TGCAGTGCTAGAGCCCTGGCTGAGACCCAGTACTTC.